This TCR beta chain is from a study of T cell repertoires in cytomegalovirus infection. The CDR3 runs to 13 residues. Germline V gene data show CDR1 as DFQATT and CDR2 as SNEGSKA (reference sequence). With V trimmed by 4 bases and J by 3 bases, 4 bases remained unmatched. TCRdb re-analysed the reads in MiXCR, keeping a single row per CDR3 protein. This sample has roughly 500,000 distinct CDR3 sequences, with 33% found just once. Study conclusions and caveats: Dominating the ex vivo response were HLA-C-restricted CMV-specific TCR beta clonotypes.

In regard to this clonotype: Its antigen is unidentified.

The sample in question was cultured PBMCs, obtained from culture after CMV antigen stimulation. The source of this sequence is a human donor in good health (CMV status not recorded). Some clones in this sample may be carry-over from other donors' samples. The chain combines TRBV20-1 with TRBJ2-5, with 8 positions matching TRBD2. CDR3 in amino acids: CSATGTSKETQYF. Written as DNA, the CDR3 is TGCAGTGCTACCGGGACTAGTAAAGAGACCCAGTACTTC.